The 32 T cell receptor beta chains listed next were all sequenced from one sample in a study of regulatory T cells in long-lasting Graves disease. For TCR beta, libraries came from iRepertoire HTBI primers and Arm-PCR of CDR3 regions. TCRdb reprocessed the multiplex PCR reads with MiXCR, giving one entry per CDR3 protein. The sample has approximately 540,000 distinct CDR3 sequences; more than 10% are singletons. The time point here: newly diagnosed GD, antithyroid drugs for less than 3 months. The authors made the TCR library using RNA they extracted from PBMCs. These data also featured in a second study, about T cells in Graves' hyperthyroidism and ophthalmopathy.

The input for sequencing was peripheral blood mononuclear cells (PBMCs), taken at new diagnosis, from a patient treated with antithyroid drugs. Source of these receptors: a woman between 25 and 40 years old with Graves disease.

The table lists this clonotype with a count of one. The chain employs TRBV19 and TRBJ2-7; D may be TRBD2 (6 bases). V was pared by 2 bases and J by 7 bases, with 12 bases between. Germline CDR1 is LNHDA and CDR2 is SQIVND (reference sequence). The CDR3 contains 13 residues. The CDR3 DNA is TGTGCCAGTAGTATATCTTGGGGAGGAGAGCAGTACTTC. This encodes CASSISWGGEQYF.

In this sample, this clonotype turned up many times. As DNA, the CDR3 is TGTGCCATCAAGGCCGAGGGGCTGTACTACGAGCAGTACTTC. Its protein is CAIKAEGLYYEQYF. This chain connects TRBV10-3 to TRBJ2-7, with D possibly being TRBD1 or TRBD2 (5 bases each). Trimming left V 7 bases short and J 3 bases short, with 16 bases between. The CDR3 contains 14 residues. Germline-derived CDR1 and CDR2 are ENHRY and SYGVKD.

This clonotype was seen many times. The gene calls are TRBV27 and TRBJ2-7; D unclear. There are 14 residues in the CDR3. CDR1 MNHEY and CDR2 SMNVEV come from the germline V gene (reference sequence). V was pared by 2 bases and J by 4 bases, with 12 bases between. The CDR3 here is CASSLKPLGYEQYF. CDR3 coding DNA: TGTGCCAGCAGTTTAAAGCCCCTAGGTTACGAGCAGTACTTC.

This clonotype was found many times. The chain is built from TRBV20-1 and TRBJ2-2; perhaps TRBD2 as D (7 bases). This CDR3 region has 14 residues. Germline values: CDR1 DFQATT, CDR2 SNEGSKA (reference sequence). V lost 5 bases to trimming and J lost 7 bases, with 17 bases between them. CDR3 DNA: TGCAGTGCTCCTGGGGGGGCGCTGGGCGGGGAGCTGTTTTTT. This codes for CSAPGGALGGELFF.

This clonotype was counted a few times. This chain links TRBV5-5 with TRBJ1-2, with D hard to call. V lost 4 bases and J 7 bases, leaving 17 bases between the germline ends. Germline-derived CDR1 and CDR2 are SGHKS and YYEKEE (reference sequence). The CDR3 consists of 14 residues. CDR3 in amino acids: CASSHPPITSGYTF. CDR3 sequence (DNA): TGTGCCAGCAGCCACCCACCGATTACATCTGGCTACACCTTC.

This clonotype was picked up a small number of times. This may come from a read error, since a much larger clone is one base off. V gene TRBV28 combines with J gene TRBJ2-2; D not resolved. The CDR3 covers 13 residues. Germline CDR1 and CDR2: MDHEN and SYDVKM. The CDR3 loop reads CTSSNTNTGELFF. DNA for the CDR3: TGTACCAGCAGCAACACGAACACCGGGGAGCTGTTTTTT.

This clonotype was seen repeatedly, ten times or more. The chain employs TRBV12-3 or TRBV12-4 and TRBJ2-3; 9 nucleotides line up with TRBD2. CDR3 length: 15 residues. Germline trimming cut 1 base from V and 4 bases from J; bases unmatched to any gene: 3. The CDR3 loop is CASSLGSGRSDTQYF. The CDR3 bases are TGTGCCAGCAGTTTAGGAAGCGGGAGGTCAGATACGCAGTATTTT.

This clonotype was seen ten or more times. J is TRBJ1-1 and V is TRBV5-5, with D unclear. Germline CDR1 and CDR2: SGHKS and YYEKEE (reference sequence). The CDR3 totals 18 residues. V was shortened by 1 base and J by 0 bases, with 19 bases between the two germline ends. The CDR3 is CASSLNGFPLNMNTEAFF. CDR3 sequence (DNA): TGTGCCAGCAGCTTGAACGGCTTCCCTTTAAACATGAACACTGAAGCTTTCTTT.

This clonotype was observed many times. V is TRBV7-9 and J is TRBJ1-4; D is ambiguous. The germline V gene encodes CDR1 SEHNR and CDR2 FQNEAQ (reference sequence). Trimming shortened V by 5 bases and J by 5 bases, and 9 bases separated the two germline ends. The length of the CDR3 is 13 residues. CDR3 region: CASSQVPNEKLFF. The DNA of the CDR3 is TGTGCCAGCAGCCAAGTACCGAATGAAAAACTGTTTTTT.

V usage is TRBV18 and J usage is TRBJ1-6; TRBD1 aligns across 11 bases. CDR1 and CDR2 from the germline V gene are KGHSH and LQKENI. CDR3 length: 14 amino acids. V was pared by 5 bases and J by 10 bases, with 4 bases of the junction left unmatched. The CDR3 loop is CASSWDRGESPLHF. Written as DNA, the CDR3 is TGTGCCAGCTCATGGGACAGGGGGGAGTCACCCCTCCACTTT. Full variable domain (remainder filled in from reference TRBV18 and TRBJ1-6): NAGVMQNPRHLVRRRGQEARLRCSPMKGHSHVYWYRQLPEEGLKFMVYLQKENIIDESGMPKERFSAEFPKEGPSILRIQQVVRGDSAAYFCASSWDRGESPLHFGNGTRLTVT.

This clonotype occurred a few times. The chain couples TRBV29-1 to TRBJ2-7; 7 positions agree with TRBD2. This CDR3 region has 13 residues. V gave up 5 bases and J gave up 4 bases; unmatched junction bases: 8. The V gene's germline CDR1 is SQVTM and CDR2 ANQGSEA. The CDR3 DNA reads TGCAGCGTTTGGGAGCGGGAAGGGTACGAGCAGTACTTC. It specifies CSVWEREGYEQYF.

This clonotype has only a few counts. This chain links TRBV25-1 with TRBJ2-2; TRBD1 might be the D (6 bases). The CDR3 has 14 residues. The germline V gene encodes CDR1 MGHDK and CDR2 SYGVNS. The V and J ends lost 6 bases and 3 bases respectively, with 11 bases between them. CDR3 residues: CASSYRADTGELFF. The CDR3 DNA reads TGTGCCAGCAGCTACAGGGCGGACACCGGGGAGCTGTTTTTT.

This clonotype was seen many times. J is TRBJ1-2 and V is TRBV2; TRBD1 might be the D (5 bases). The CDR3 covers 14 residues. The ends were cut back, 4 bases at V and 9 bases at J, with 18 bases in the middle. Germline values: CDR1 SNHLY, CDR2 FYNNEI. CDR3 protein: CASSVSDTPFSYTF. CDR3 coding DNA: TGTGCCAGCAGTGTCTCGGACACCCCCTTCAGCTACACCTTC. The full variable domain, with the rest looked up from reference TRBV2 and TRBJ1-2, is EPEVTQTPSHQVTQMGQEVILRCVPISNHLYFYWYRQILGQKVEFLVSFYNNEISEKSEIFDDQFSVERPDGSNFTLKIRSTKLEDSAMYFCASSVSDTPFSYTFGSGTRLTVV.

The J gene is TRBJ2-1, the V gene TRBV29-1; D may be TRBD1 or TRBD2 (5 bases each). This CDR3 is 13 amino acids long. The germline V gene encodes CDR1 SQVTM and CDR2 ANQGSEA. V lost 7 bases and J lost 7, with 17 bases in between. DNA for the CDR3: TGCAGCGCAATGGGACGGCTGTTGAATGAGCAGTTCTTC. Its translation: CSAMGRLLNEQFF.

This clonotype was counted many times. This sequence joins TRBV11-2 and TRBJ2-7; D is possibly TRBD1 or TRBD2 (5 bases each). This CDR3 contains 13 residues. V gave up 4 bases and J gave up 2 bases, with 9 bases separating them. Per germline, CDR1 SGHAT and CDR2 FQNNGV. Written as DNA, the CDR3 is TGTGCCAGCAGCTGGGGGATTACCTACGAGCAGTACTTC. Translated: CASSWGITYEQYF.

The rearrangement links TRBV20-1 to TRBJ2-7, with D tentatively TRBD1 (5 bases). Per the germline V gene, CDR1 is DFQATT and CDR2 is SNEGSKA (reference sequence). V was trimmed by 4 bases and J by 3 bases, leaving 10 bases between them. The CDR3 totals 12 residues. CDR3: CSAISQGYEQYF. The CDR3 DNA sequence: TGCAGTGCTATCTCGCAGGGCTACGAGCAGTACTTC.

This clonotype was seen many times. The rearrangement joins TRBV20-1 to TRBJ2-7; TRBD1 is a possible D gene (6 bases). V dropped 6 bases and J dropped 5 bases, with 17 bases sitting between them. Per the germline V gene, CDR1 is DFQATT and CDR2 is SNEGSKA (reference sequence). The CDR3 is 13 amino acids. CDR3 bases: TGCAGTGCCCCCAGCACAGGGTCCGACGAGCAGTACTTC. As protein: CSAPSTGSDEQYF.

This clonotype was counted between two and nine times. A much larger clone differs by one base, so this may be a read error. The chain recombines TRBV6-9 with TRBJ1-2, with no clear D. Trimming shortened V by 2 bases and J by 1 base, and 5 bases separated the two germline ends. CDR3 length: 13 amino acids. Germline loops: CDR1 MNHGY, CDR2 SVAAGI. The CDR3 is CASSYGINYGYTF. In DNA, the CDR3 is TGTGCCAGCAGTTATGGAATTAACTATGGCTACACCTTC.

This clonotype has just a few counts. The chain has TRBV19 and TRBJ2-1; 8 nucleotides agree with TRBD2. The CDR3 is made up of 18 amino acids. Germline CDR1 and CDR2: LNHDA and SQIVND (reference sequence). V shed 4 bases, J shed 3 bases, and the junction held 14 bases outside the gene matches. Here the CDR3 DNA reads TGTGCCAGTAGTACTTTAGCGGGATCCCGACTTCTCTACAATGAGCAGTTCTTC. Its protein product is CASSTLAGSRLLYNEQFF.

This clonotype was picked up many times. The CDR3 protein is CASRETPWRSTDTQYF. The CDR3 nucleotides read TGTGCCAGCAGGGAAACTCCGTGGAGGAGCACAGATACGCAGTATTTT. The chain joins TRBV6-1 to TRBJ2-3; D perhaps matches TRBD2 (5 bases). The CDR3 has 16 residues. Germline CDR1 reads MNHNS; CDR2 reads SASEGT. V was cut by 6 bases and J by 0 bases, with 16 bases left in between.

This clonotype has a count of ten or more. The rearrangement links TRBV15 to TRBJ1-3; D unclear. CDR1 is LNHNV, CDR2 YYDKDF, per germline (reference sequence). The germline V and J ends were trimmed by 1 base and 4 bases, with 17 bases remaining between them. CDR3 length equals 17 residues. The CDR3 bases are TGTGCCACCAGCAGAGCGCTGTTTAACGGGCTGGGAAACACCATATATTTT. It specifies CATSRALFNGLGNTIYF.

This clonotype was seen at least ten times. The chain links TRBV2 to TRBJ1-4; TRBD1 aligns across 8 bases. The CDR3 covers 14 residues. The V segment lost 5 bases and the J segment 7 bases; nucleotides outside the gene matches: 6. CDR1 is SNHLY and CDR2 is FYNNEI in the germline V gene. The CDR3 loop reads CASSKTGAVEKLFF. Here the CDR3 DNA reads TGTGCCAGCAGTAAGACAGGGGCGGTTGAAAAACTGTTTTTT.

This clonotype turned up a few times. The V call is TRBV20-1, the J call TRBJ2-1; perhaps TRBD1 as D (6 bases). The CDR3 is made up of 16 amino acids. V shed 3 bases and J shed 5 bases, with 20 bases lying between them. Germline V gene lookup returns CDR1 DFQATT and CDR2 SNEGSKA (reference sequence). The CDR3 reads CSASPGQGTLHNEQFF. CDR3 nucleotide sequence: TGCAGTGCTAGCCCAGGCCAGGGGACATTACACAATGAGCAGTTCTTC.

This clonotype has a count of ten or more. The chain is built from TRBV11-2 and TRBJ1-1; no definite D call. Germline assignment: CDR1 SGHAT and CDR2 FQNNGV. V was pared by 5 bases and J by 1 base, with 8 bases between. CDR3 length: 13 amino acids. CDR3 DNA: TGTGCCAGCAGCACAAGCCCGAACACTGAAGCTTTCTTT. Translation: CASSTSPNTEAFF.

This clonotype was found many times. The rearrangement uses TRBV5-1 and TRBJ2-1; 14 positions agree with TRBD2. The CDR3 is 17 residues long. Germline V gives CDR1 SGHRS, CDR2 YFSETQ. V dropped 3 bases and J dropped 4; count of bases not matched to a gene: 6. The CDR3 loop is CASSSGGLAGVYNEQFF. CDR3 coding DNA: TGCGCCAGCAGCTCGGGGGGACTAGCGGGAGTTTACAATGAGCAGTTCTTC.

In this sample, this clonotype turned up many times. J is TRBJ1-2 and V is TRBV28; the D gene is possibly TRBD1 (6 bases). V shed 9 bases and J shed 2 bases, with 16 bases lying between them. Germline CDR1 reads MDHEN; CDR2 reads SYDVKM. The CDR3 consists of 14 residues. The CDR3 spells CASRQATTNYGYTF. For the CDR3, the DNA is TGTGCCAGTAGACAGGCAACTACGAACTATGGCTACACCTTC.

J is TRBJ1-2 and V is TRBV4-1; a possible D gene is TRBD1 (5 bases). Germline loops: CDR1 MGHRA, CDR2 YSYEKL. The length of the CDR3 is 14 residues. The V end lost 1 base, the J end lost 5 bases, and 11 bases lay between the germline ends. The CDR3 loop is CASSQGGSGYGYTF. The CDR3 nucleotides are TGCGCCAGCAGCCAAGGGGGCAGTGGATATGGCTACACCTTC.

There are many counts of this clonotype. The chain has TRBV3-1 and TRBJ2-3; weak D call: TRBD1 (7 bases). The CDR3 spans 19 residues. CDR1 LGHDT and CDR2 YNNKEL come from the germline V gene (reference sequence). V lost 4 bases to trimming and J lost 3 bases, with 26 bases between them. CDR3 region: CASSPPRWRQGGFTDTQYF. The CDR3 DNA follows: TGTGCCAGCAGCCCCCCCAGATGGAGGCAGGGGGGTTTTACAGATACGCAGTATTTT.

This clonotype was picked up many times. The chain couples TRBV4-3 to TRBJ2-1; D is perhaps TRBD2 (5 bases). Between the trimmed V and J ends, which lost 1 base and 8 bases, there was a span of 12 bases. The CDR3 is made up of 14 amino acids. Germline V gives CDR1 LGHNA, CDR2 YSLEER. For the CDR3, the DNA is TGCGCCAGCAGCCAAGCGAGCGGTAAGGATGAGCAGTTCTTC. Amino acids: CASSQASGKDEQFF.

This clonotype was counted at least ten times. The rearrangement joins TRBV20-1 to TRBJ2-1, with 7 bases lining up with TRBD2. This CDR3 contains 15 residues. Germline V gene lookup returns CDR1 DFQATT and CDR2 SNEGSKA (reference sequence). The V and J ends lost 5 bases and 0 bases, in that order; junction bases with no gene match: 7. CDR3 sequence (DNA): TGCAGTGCTGGGGGAGCGGGACGCTCCTACAATGAGCAGTTCTTC. It codes for CSAGGAGRSYNEQFF.

This clonotype was counted between two and nine times. The V call is TRBV28, the J call TRBJ1-5, with D hard to call. The germline V gene has CDR1 MDHEN and CDR2 SYDVKM. The CDR3 has 12 residues. Trimming removed 10 bases at V and 5 bases at J, with 12 bases between. CDR3 region: CATISTDQPQHF. The CDR3 DNA reads TGTGCCACCATTTCCACGGATCAGCCCCAGCATTTT. The variable domain in full, completed from reference TRBV28 and TRBJ1-5, reads DVKVTQSSRYLVKRTGEKVFLECVQDMDHENMFWYRQDPGLGLRLIYFSYDVKMKEKGDIPEGYSVSREKKERFSLILESASTNQTSMYLCATISTDQPQHFGDGTRLSIL.

Concerning this clonotype: A far larger clone is just one base off, so this is likely a read error. V usage is TRBV11-1 and J usage is TRBJ2-5; 9 bases are a match to TRBD1. The CDR3 sequence is 17 residues long. Germline CDR1 and CDR2: SGHAT and FQDESV (reference sequence). After removal of 5 bases from V and 11 bases from J, the junction contained 21 bases not matched to a gene. CDR3 sequence: CASSPFNTGGLVGEQYF. The CDR3 nucleotides are TGTGCCAGCAGCCCTTTTAATACAGGGGGCTTAGTAGGTGAGCAGTACTTC.